A selection of T cell receptor beta chains follows, all from one sample in a study of PD-L1 blockade in urothelial cancer. Here immunoSEQ multiplex PCR was the method, and the copy in TCRdb shows in-frame clones only, minus some. The sample contains approximately 50,000 clones, around 83% of which appear only once. The sequenced sample was PBMCs, obtained around atezolizumab (anti-PD-L1) treatment. The source is a man aged 55 to 70 with urothelial cancer. Each CDR3 is given with its conserved first and last residue. The D gene is left open where the match is weak. Rows give clone size only sometimes, using once, few, many, or a class for an expanded clone.

D: NA
size: once
J: TRBJ1-3
V: TRBV7-6
CDR3: CASSLAQSEAGNTIYF
DNA: TGTGCCAGCAGCTTAGCTCAATCCGAAGCCGGAAACACCATATATTTT

D: TRBD2
size: NA
J: TRBJ2-3
V: TRBV9
CDR3: CASSVGEAGVNTQYF
DNA: TGTGCCAGCAGCGTAGGAGAAGCGGGAGTAAATACGCAGTATTTT

D: NA
size: NA
J: TRBJ1-2
V: TRBV11-2
CDR3: CASSSYRERAYGYTF
DNA: TGTGCCAGCAGCTCGTACAGGGAGAGGGCCTATGGCTACACCTTC

D: NA
size: NA
J: TRBJ1-1
V: TRBV4-3
CDR3: CASSQDLTGPGGYTEAFF
DNA: TGCGCCAGCAGCCAAGATCTCACAGGTCCGGGGGGTTACACTGAAGCTTTCTTT

D: TRBD1
size: NA
J: TRBJ1-1
V: TRBV29-1
CDR3: CSAPSGTANTEAFF
DNA: TGCAGCGCACCCTCCGGGACAGCGAACACTGAAGCTTTCTTT

D: NA
size: NA
J: TRBJ1-5
V: TRBV7-2
CDR3: CASSSQQGQPQHF
DNA: TGTGCCAGCAGCTCTCAACAGGGTCAGCCCCAGCATTTT

D: NA
size: NA
J: TRBJ1-1
V: TRBV6-6
CDR3: CASRDTSGNTEAFF
DNA: TGTGCCAGCAGGGACACCTCGGGGAACACTGAAGCTTTCTTT

D: NA
size: NA
J: TRBJ2-3
V: TRBV5-8
CDR3: CASSLSGADTQYF
DNA: TGTGCCAGCAGCTTGTCGGGGGCAGATACGCAGTATTTT

D: TRBD2
size: NA
J: TRBJ2-3
V: TRBV5-1
CDR3: CASSRLASGGAIDTQYF
DNA: TGCGCCAGCAGCCGCCTCGCTAGCGGGGGGGCCATAGATACGCAGTATTTT

D: NA
size: NA
J: TRBJ1-5
V: TRBV27
CDR3: CASSWGGSGNQPQHF
DNA: TGTGCCAGCAGTTGGGGGGGTTCTGGCAATCAGCCCCAGCATTTT

D: NA
size: few
J: TRBJ1-5
V: TRBV30
CDR3: CAWSSSSQPQHF
DNA: TGTGCCTGGAGTAGTTCCAGTCAGCCCCAGCATTTT

D: NA
size: NA
J: TRBJ1-1
V: TRBV5-1
CDR3: CASSFGWEKATEAFF
DNA: TGCGCCAGCAGCTTCGGATGGGAGAAGGCCACTGAAGCTTTCTTT

D: NA
size: NA
J: TRBJ2-5
V: TRBV6-5
CDR3: CASSLGLTKETQYF
DNA: TGTGCCAGCAGCCTAGGACTGACCAAAGAGACCCAGTACTTC

D: NA
size: NA
J: TRBJ1-2
V: TRBV4-1
CDR3: CASSPITGYDYGYTF
DNA: TGCGCCAGCAGCCCAATAACAGGGTATGACTATGGCTACACCTTC

D: TRBD1
size: NA
J: TRBJ2-3
V: TRBV29-1
CDR3: CSVKTGPTDTQYF
DNA: TGCAGCGTAAAGACAGGGCCCACAGATACGCAGTATTTT

D: NA
size: NA
J: TRBJ1-4
V: TRBV15
CDR3: CATSREDLGSGTNEKLFF
DNA: TGTGCCACCAGCAGAGAAGATCTGGGTTCGGGAACTAATGAAAAACTGTTTTTT

D: NA
size: few
J: TRBJ2-1
V: TRBV7-2
CDR3: CASSEGRDFYNEQFF
DNA: TGTGCCAGCAGCGAAGGCCGGGACTTTTACAATGAGCAGTTCTTC

D: NA
size: NA
J: TRBJ1-1
V: TRBV18
CDR3: CASSQVDSGWGAMNTEAFF
DNA: TGTGCCAGCTCCCAGGTAGACAGTGGCTGGGGTGCGATGAACACTGAAGCTTTCTTT

D: TRBD2
size: few
J: TRBJ2-7
V: TRBV6-5
CDR3: CASKLAGRYEQYF
DNA: TGTGCCAGCAAACTAGCGGGGAGATACGAGCAGTACTTC

D: NA
size: NA
J: TRBJ1-1
V: TRBV27
CDR3: CASRPILLSTEAFF
DNA: TGTGCCAGCAGACCCATTCTACTGAGCACTGAAGCTTTCTTT

D: NA
size: NA
J: TRBJ1-4
V: TRBV10-3
CDR3: CAISAVNEKLFF
DNA: TGTGCCATCAGTGCGGTTAATGAAAAACTGTTTTTT

D: NA
size: NA
J: TRBJ2-2
V: TRBV2
CDR3: CASGGHLNTGELFF
DNA: TGTGCCAGCGGGGGACACCTAAACACCGGGGAGCTGTTTTTT

D: NA
size: NA
J: TRBJ1-1
V: TRBV2
CDR3: CASSEQGRGGTEAFF
DNA: TGTGCCAGCAGTGAACAGGGAAGGGGGGGCACTGAAGCTTTCTTT

D: TRBD2
size: NA
J: TRBJ2-2
V: TRBV2
CDR3: CASIRGFAGLANTGELFF
DNA: TGTGCCAGCATTCGGGGGTTTGCAGGACTAGCGAACACCGGGGAGCTGTTTTTT

D: NA
size: NA
J: TRBJ2-7
V: TRBV11-2
CDR3: CASSLVRESYEQYF
DNA: TGTGCCAGCAGCTTAGTCCGGGAATCCTACGAGCAGTACTTC

D: TRBD2
size: once
J: TRBJ2-1
V: TRBV7-2
CDR3: CASSGGVIGQFF
DNA: TGTGCCAGCAGCGGGGGGGTTATCGGGCAGTTCTTC

D: NA
size: NA
J: TRBJ1-2
V: TRBV18
CDR3: CASSLSGRPTGNGYTF
DNA: TGTGCCAGCTCACTATCAGGAAGACCCACCGGGAATGGCTACACCTTC

D: NA
size: NA
J: TRBJ1-6
V: TRBV2
CDR3: CASKISSGERSPLHF
DNA: TGTGCCAGCAAGATTTCCAGCGGGGAAAGATCACCCCTCCACTTT

D: NA
size: NA
J: TRBJ2-7
V: TRBV2
CDR3: CASSETLAQSYEQYF
DNA: TGTGCCAGCAGTGAAACGCTCGCACAGAGCTACGAGCAGTACTTC

D: TRBD1
size: NA
J: TRBJ1-2
V: TRBV4-2
CDR3: CASSARGQGNYGYTF
DNA: TGTGCCAGCAGCGCTAGAGGACAGGGTAACTATGGCTACACCTTC

D: TRBD1
size: NA
J: TRBJ1-6
V: TRBV2
CDR3: CAARGESSYNSPLHF
DNA: TGTGCCGCCAGGGGGGAGTCCTCCTATAATTCACCCCTCCACTTT

D: TRBD2
size: NA
J: TRBJ2-3
V: TRBV4-3
CDR3: CASSLGLAGGTDTQYF
DNA: TGCGCCAGCAGCCTCGGACTAGCGGGAGGGACAGATACGCAGTATTTT

D: NA
size: NA
J: TRBJ2-7
V: TRBV7-9
CDR3: CASSLDGSLYEQYF
DNA: TGTGCCAGCAGCTTAGACGGGAGTCTCTACGAGCAGTACTTC

D: NA
size: NA
J: TRBJ1-2
V: TRBV28
CDR3: CASSYPGSANYGYTF
DNA: TGTGCCAGCAGTTACCCGGGATCCGCTAACTATGGCTACACCTTC

D: TRBD1
size: NA
J: TRBJ1-2
V: TRBV9
CDR3: CASSERPGQGALGYTF
DNA: TGTGCCAGCAGCGAACGACCGGGACAGGGGGCGCTTGGCTACACCTTC

D: TRBD1
size: NA
J: TRBJ1-2
V: TRBV18
CDR3: CASSPLQGAYGYTF
DNA: TGTGCCAGCTCACCGCTACAGGGGGCGTATGGCTACACCTTC

D: NA
size: NA
J: TRBJ1-1
V: TRBV5-4
CDR3: CASSLDPRPDTEAFF
DNA: TGTGCCAGCAGCTTGGACCCGCGCCCTGACACTGAAGCTTTCTTT

D: NA
size: NA
J: TRBJ1-2
V: TRBV5-1
CDR3: CASSLGGNYGYTF
DNA: TGCGCCAGCAGCTTGGGAGGTAACTATGGCTACACCTTC

D: TRBD2
size: NA
J: TRBJ2-3
V: TRBV11-3
CDR3: CASSIRTSGGREDTQYF
DNA: TGTGCCAGCAGCATACGGACTAGCGGGGGCCGGGAAGATACGCAGTATTTT

D: NA
size: NA
J: TRBJ1-2
V: TRBV30
CDR3: CAWSKGQGYGYTF
DNA: TGTGCCTGGAGTAAGGGGCAGGGTTATGGCTACACCTTC

D: TRBD2
size: NA
J: TRBJ2-1
V: TRBV30
CDR3: CAWGTGLAGKYNEQFF
DNA: TGTGCCTGGGGCACCGGACTAGCGGGGAAGTACAATGAGCAGTTCTTC

D: NA
size: NA
J: TRBJ1-2
V: TRBV4-2
CDR3: CASSQSGGGDYGYTF
DNA: TGTGCCAGCAGCCAATCTGGAGGGGGGGATTATGGCTACACCTTC

D: TRBD2
size: few
J: TRBJ2-1
V: TRBV4-1
CDR3: CASSQGWGLVNEQFF
DNA: TGCGCCAGCAGCCAAGGTTGGGGACTAGTCAATGAGCAGTTCTTC

D: NA
size: NA
J: TRBJ2-1
V: TRBV19
CDR3: CASRGPGLSYNEQFF
DNA: TGTGCCAGTAGAGGGCCGGGACTCTCTTACAATGAGCAGTTCTTC

D: TRBD2
size: NA
J: TRBJ2-2
V: TRBV9
CDR3: CASSVVAGGPGELFF
DNA: TGTGCCAGCAGCGTAGTTGCGGGGGGGCCCGGGGAGCTGTTTTTT

D: TRBD2
size: NA
J: TRBJ2-1
V: TRBV4-1
CDR3: CASSQPAGGQEQFF
DNA: TGCGCCAGCAGCCAACCAGCGGGGGGACAGGAGCAGTTCTTC

D: TRBD1
size: NA
J: TRBJ1-5
V: TRBV11-3
CDR3: CASSSGQGVQPQHF
DNA: TGTGCCAGCAGCTCCGGACAGGGTGTTCAGCCCCAGCATTTT

D: TRBD2
size: NA
J: TRBJ2-1
V: TRBV6-5
CDR3: CASSSTSGRDNEQFF
DNA: TGTGCCAGCAGTTCGACTAGCGGGAGGGACAATGAGCAGTTCTTC

D: TRBD1
size: NA
J: TRBJ2-5
V: TRBV9
CDR3: CASSVVDRVETQYF
DNA: TGTGCCAGCAGCGTGGTGGACAGGGTGGAGACCCAGTACTTC

D: NA
size: NA
J: TRBJ1-1
V: TRBV27
CDR3: CASREYFDRGGTEAFF
DNA: TGTGCCAGCAGGGAATATTTTGATCGGGGAGGGACTGAAGCTTTCTTT

D: TRBD1
size: NA
J: TRBJ2-7
V: TRBV7-8
CDR3: CASSLLGTGTYEQYF
DNA: TGTGCCAGCAGCTTACTTGGGACAGGGACCTACGAGCAGTACTTC

D: NA
size: NA
J: TRBJ1-1
V: TRBV29-1
CDR3: CSVVGGRQPLFAEAFF
DNA: TGCAGCGTTGTTGGCGGGAGACAGCCTTTATTCGCTGAAGCTTTCTTT

D: NA
size: few
J: TRBJ1-6
V: TRBV5-1
CDR3: CASSLGGLNRNSPLHF
DNA: TGCGCCAGCAGCTTGGGAGGCCTCAATCGTAATTCACCCCTCCACTTT

D: NA
size: NA
J: TRBJ1-4
V: TRBV7-2
CDR3: CASSLGGYEKLFF
DNA: TGTGCCAGCAGCTTGGGAGGGTATGAAAAACTGTTTTTT

D: TRBD2
size: NA
J: TRBJ2-3
V: TRBV6-1
CDR3: CASSESTSGGHTDTQYF
DNA: TGTGCCAGCAGTGAATCGACTAGCGGGGGACACACAGATACGCAGTATTTT